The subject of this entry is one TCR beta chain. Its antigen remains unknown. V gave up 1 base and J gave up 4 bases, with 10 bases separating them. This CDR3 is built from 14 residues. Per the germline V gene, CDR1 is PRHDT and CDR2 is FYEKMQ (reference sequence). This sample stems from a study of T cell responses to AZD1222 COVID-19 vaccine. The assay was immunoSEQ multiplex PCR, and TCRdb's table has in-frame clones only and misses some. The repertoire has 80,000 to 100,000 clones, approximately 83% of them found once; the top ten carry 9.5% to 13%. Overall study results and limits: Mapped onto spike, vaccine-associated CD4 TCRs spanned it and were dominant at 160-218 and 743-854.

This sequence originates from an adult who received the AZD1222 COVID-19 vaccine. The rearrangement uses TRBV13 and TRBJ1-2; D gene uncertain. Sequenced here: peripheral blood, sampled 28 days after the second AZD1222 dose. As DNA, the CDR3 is TGTGCCAGCAGCTTAGTCCCCGGCATCTATGGCTACACCTTC. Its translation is CASSLVPGIYGYTF.